One and the same sample provided the 9 T cell receptor beta chains below, sequenced in a study of T-cell reconstitution after alpha-beta-depleted transplantation in children. Preparation of the TCRbeta library used unique molecular identifiers. Using its own MiXCR run on the PCR reads, TCRdb lists one record per CDR3 protein. The sample lists approximately 420,000 distinct CDR3 sequences; 11% were seen once. This specimen consisted of PBMCs from the stem cell graft donor, obtained from the stem cell graft. The receptors originated from a human donor who donated a stem cell graft to a child with acute myeloid leukemia.

This clonotype has just a few counts. This chain uses TRBV6-1 with TRBJ2-2, with 7 positions matching TRBD1. After removal of 4 bases from V and 5 bases from J, the junction contained 13 bases not matched to a gene. Germline assignment: CDR1 MNHNS and CDR2 SASEGT. The CDR3 spans 17 residues. CDR3 sequence reads: CASSGPRTGKGTGELFF. CDR3 DNA sequence: TGTGCCAGCAGTGGCCCCAGGACAGGCAAGGGTACCGGGGAGCTGTTTTTT.

V is TRBV3-1 and J is TRBJ2-2; D could derive from TRBD1 or TRBD2 (5 bases each). Germline V gene sequence: CDR1 LGHDT, CDR2 YNNKEL (reference sequence). Between the trimmed V and J ends, which lost 3 bases and 5 bases, there was a span of 13 bases. The CDR3 is 15 residues long. CDR3 region: CASSQEKGRTGELFF. In nucleotides, the CDR3 is TGTGCCAGCAGCCAGGAGAAGGGACGGACCGGGGAGCTGTTTTTT.

This sequence joins TRBV7-9 and TRBJ2-1; 7 bases are a match to TRBD2. V lost 3 bases and J lost 4; bases outside the gene matches: 12. Germline V gene data show CDR1 as SEHNR and CDR2 as FQNEAQ (reference sequence). CDR3 length: 17 residues. CDR3: CASSFGALAGEYNEQFF. The CDR3 nucleotides read TGTGCCAGCAGCTTTGGGGCCCTGGCGGGAGAGTACAATGAGCAGTTCTTC. The complete variable domain, with remaining parts taken from reference TRBV7-9 and TRBJ2-1, reads DTGVSQNPRHKITKRGQNVTFRCDPISEHNRLYWYRQTLGQGPEFLTYFQNEAQLEKSRLLSDRFSAERPKGSFSTLEIQRTEQGDSAMYLCASSFGALAGEYNEQFFGPGTRLTVL.

This clonotype was found a few times. This chain uses TRBV20-1 with TRBJ1-1; D might be TRBD1 (5 bases). The CDR3 totals 13 residues. Germline V gene lookup returns CDR1 DFQATT and CDR2 SNEGSKA (reference sequence). The V and J ends lost 8 bases and 0 bases respectively, with 13 bases between them. CDR3 amino acids: CSPRGGMNTEAFF. For the CDR3, the DNA is TGCAGTCCTCGGGGGGGAATGAACACTGAAGCTTTCTTT.

The chain uses TRBV9 and TRBJ2-3; TRBD1 or TRBD2 may be the D gene (6 bases each). The CDR3 sequence is 18 residues long. From germline, CDR1 is SGDLS and CDR2 YYNGEE. V lost 0 bases and J lost 2, with 19 bases in between. The CDR3 DNA sequence: TGTGCCAGCAGCGTAGGAGCAGCTTCGGGGGCTTCCACAGATACGCAGTATTTT. Translated: CASSVGAASGASTDTQYF.

The sample holds a few counts of this clonotype. The chain links TRBV7-9 to TRBJ2-4; 7 bases fit TRBD1. This CDR3 region has 12 residues. The J segment lost 9 bases and the V segment lost 7 bases, leaving 6 bases of the junction unmatched. The germline CDR1 and CDR2 sequences are SEHNR and FQNEAQ (reference sequence). The CDR3: CASTTGVGIQYF. In nucleotides, the CDR3 is TGTGCCAGCACAACAGGGGTTGGCATTCAGTACTTC.

This clonotype appeared many times. CDR3 DNA sequence: TGTGCCAGCAGCGTAGAACCTGACACTGAAGCTTTCTTT. Translated, it gives CASSVEPDTEAFF. The chain combines TRBV9 with TRBJ1-1, with no clear D. The CDR3 totals 13 residues. With 0 bases removed from V and 3 bases from J, the gap between germline ends came to 6 bases. CDR1 and CDR2 (germline): SGDLS, YYNGEE.

The chain joins TRBV11-2 to TRBJ2-1; perhaps TRBD2 as D (7 bases). The CDR3 consists of 18 residues. Germline CDR1 reads SGHAT; CDR2 reads FQNNGV. V lost 1 base and J 2 bases, leaving 18 bases between the germline ends. For the CDR3, the DNA is TGTGCCAGCAGCTTAGTATATTGGGGGGGCGGTACCTACAATGAGCAGTTCTTC. Translated, it gives CASSLVYWGGGTYNEQFF.

The chain links TRBV12-3 or TRBV12-4 to TRBJ1-5, with unresolved D. The CDR3 length is 10 residues. Trimming pared 8 bases from V and 5 bases from J, leaving 4 bases between. CDR3 sequence (DNA): TGTGCCAGCGGGGATCAGCCCCAGCATTTT. This codes for CASGDQPQHF.